A single sample is the source of the 2 T cell receptor beta chains below, sequenced in a study of PD-1 blockade in mismatch repair-deficient tumors. The method was immunoSEQ multiplex PCR; TCRdb's version includes in-frame clones alone and lacks a portion of them. The profile shows 75,000 to 85,000 clones, 81% of them singletons. This sample comprised peripheral blood, obtained 12 weeks after starting pembrolizumab. All receptors come from an adult with mismatch repair-deficient cancer.

The chain uses TRBV7-8 and TRBJ2-3; maybe TRBD1 (7 bases). V was clipped by 3 bases and J by 8 bases, with 15 bases between them. The CDR3 covers 14 residues. Germline CDR1 reads SGHVS; CDR2 reads FQNEAQ. CDR3 residues: CASSFGQEGGTQYF. The CDR3 nucleotides are TGTGCCAGCAGCTTCGGACAGGAGGGCGGTACGCAGTATTTT.

This clone turned up a few times. The genes are TRBV6-5 and TRBJ2-5; 9 positions match TRBD1. This CDR3 has 15 amino acids. Unmatched junction bases numbered 8, after V lost 8 bases and J lost 1 base. Germline loops: CDR1 MNHEY, CDR2 SVGAGI. The CDR3 DNA follows: TGTGCCAGCGGGACAGGGTCTTCCGGCCAAGAGACCCAGTACTTC. As protein: CASGTGSSGQETQYF.